The clone carrying this TCR beta chain turned up a few times. Its antigen is unknown. This CDR3 has 13 residues. Germline CDR1 and CDR2: LNHDA and SQIVND (reference sequence). Trimming shortened V by 4 bases and J by 6 bases, and 10 bases separated the two germline ends. This entry comes from a study of cytomegalovirus exposure and HLA in healthy donors. Whole-study findings and limits: TCR beta chains numbering some 160 were designated cytomegalovirus-associated. The majority of TCR sequences were rare, yet some public TCRs appeared in many donors. As confirmed in vitro, a few CMV-associated chains were specific for CMV antigens.

TCRdb's table, derived via immunoSEQ multiplex PCR, lists solely in-frame clones and lacks some. The sample shows 80,000 to 100,000 clones, approximately 84% of them seen only once. The chain carries TRBV19 and TRBJ2-1; tentative D call: TRBD2 (6 bases). The source material was PBMCs. The TCR sequence derives from a young man in good health and CMV-seropositive. CDR3 sequence reads: CASSTGTLNEQFF. The CDR3, as DNA: TGTGCCAGTAGTACTGGGACTCTCAATGAGCAGTTCTTC.